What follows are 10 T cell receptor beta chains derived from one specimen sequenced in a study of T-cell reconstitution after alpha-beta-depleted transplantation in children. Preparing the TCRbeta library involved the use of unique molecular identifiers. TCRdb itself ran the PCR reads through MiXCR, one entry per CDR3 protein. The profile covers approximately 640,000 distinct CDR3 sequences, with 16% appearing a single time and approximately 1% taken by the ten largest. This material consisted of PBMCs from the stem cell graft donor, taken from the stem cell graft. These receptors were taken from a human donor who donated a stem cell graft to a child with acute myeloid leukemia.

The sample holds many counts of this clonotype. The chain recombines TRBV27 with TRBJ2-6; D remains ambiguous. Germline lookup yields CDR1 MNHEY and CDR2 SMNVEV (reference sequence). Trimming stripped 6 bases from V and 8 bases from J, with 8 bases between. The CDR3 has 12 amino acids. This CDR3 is CASRSGPNVLTF. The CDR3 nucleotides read TGTGCCAGCAGATCTGGACCCAACGTCCTGACTTTC.

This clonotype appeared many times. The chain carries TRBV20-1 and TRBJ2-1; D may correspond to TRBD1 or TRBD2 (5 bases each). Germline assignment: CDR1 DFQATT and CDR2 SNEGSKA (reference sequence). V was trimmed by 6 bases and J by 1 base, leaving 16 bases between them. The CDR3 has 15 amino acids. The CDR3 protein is CSATSGTLSYNEQFF. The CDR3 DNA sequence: TGCAGTGCCACCTCCGGGACCCTATCCTACAATGAGCAGTTCTTC.

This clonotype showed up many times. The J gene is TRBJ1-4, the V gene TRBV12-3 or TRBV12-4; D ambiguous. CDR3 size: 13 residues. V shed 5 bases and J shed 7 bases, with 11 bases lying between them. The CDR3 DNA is TGTGCCAGCAGTCCCAATGGGCTTGAAAAACTGTTTTTT. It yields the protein CASSPNGLEKLFF.

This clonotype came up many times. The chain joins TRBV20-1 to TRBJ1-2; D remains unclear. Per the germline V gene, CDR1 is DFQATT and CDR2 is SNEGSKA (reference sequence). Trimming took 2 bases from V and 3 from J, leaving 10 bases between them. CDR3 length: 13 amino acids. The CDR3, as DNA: TGCAGTGCTAGAACGCGGGGAGACTATGGCTACACCTTC. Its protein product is CSARTRGDYGYTF.

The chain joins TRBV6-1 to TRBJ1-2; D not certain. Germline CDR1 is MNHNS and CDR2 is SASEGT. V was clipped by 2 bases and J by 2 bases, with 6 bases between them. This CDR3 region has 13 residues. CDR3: CASSELGNYGYTF. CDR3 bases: TGTGCCAGCAGTGAACTGGGGAACTATGGCTACACCTTC.

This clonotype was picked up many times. As DNA, the CDR3 is TGTGCCACCAGCAGAGAAGCTAGCGGGGGCTACAATGAGCAGTTCTTC. It specifies CATSREASGGYNEQFF. The V gene is TRBV15, the J gene TRBJ2-1; 10 nucleotides match TRBD2. CDR3 size: 16 residues. The J segment lost 3 bases and the V segment lost 0 bases, leaving 2 bases of the junction unmatched. Germline values: CDR1 LNHNV, CDR2 YYDKDF (reference sequence).

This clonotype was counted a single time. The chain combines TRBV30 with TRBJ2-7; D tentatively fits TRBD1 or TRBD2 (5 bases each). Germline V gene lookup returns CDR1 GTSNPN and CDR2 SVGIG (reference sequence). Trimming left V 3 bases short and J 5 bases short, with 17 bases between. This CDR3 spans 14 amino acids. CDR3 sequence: CAWSAGTAVDEQYF. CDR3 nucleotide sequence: TGTGCCTGGAGCGCCGGGACCGCCGTCGACGAGCAGTACTTC.

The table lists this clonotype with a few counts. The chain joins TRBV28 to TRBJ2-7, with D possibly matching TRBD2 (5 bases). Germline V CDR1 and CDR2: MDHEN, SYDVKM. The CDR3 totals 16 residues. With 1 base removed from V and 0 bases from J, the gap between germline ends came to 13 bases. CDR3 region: CASSLFEGSSSYEQYF. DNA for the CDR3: TGTGCCAGCAGTTTATTTGAGGGCTCTAGCTCCTACGAGCAGTACTTC.

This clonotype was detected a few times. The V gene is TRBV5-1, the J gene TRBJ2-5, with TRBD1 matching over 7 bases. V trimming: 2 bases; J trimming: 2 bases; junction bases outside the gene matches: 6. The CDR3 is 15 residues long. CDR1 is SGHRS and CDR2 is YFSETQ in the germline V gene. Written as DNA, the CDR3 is TGCGCCAGCAGCTTTTCGCCGGGACAGCAAGAGACCCAGTACTTC. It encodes CASSFSPGQQETQYF.

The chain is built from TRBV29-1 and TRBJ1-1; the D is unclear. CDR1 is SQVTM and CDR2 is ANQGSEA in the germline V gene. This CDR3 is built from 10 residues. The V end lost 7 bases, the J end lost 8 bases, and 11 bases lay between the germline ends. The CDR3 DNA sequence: TGCAGCGCCCCCGGGTTCGAAGCTTTCTTT. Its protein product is CSAPGFEAFF.